Presented here are 15 T cell receptor beta chains from one specimen sequenced in a study of blood T cell repertoires in COVID-19. Here immunoSEQ multiplex PCR was the method, and the copy in TCRdb shows in-frame clones only, minus some. The sample yields about 250,000 clones, 87% seen once. The material sequenced was PBMCs or T cells enriched from blood (not recorded which). The receptors originated from a woman aged 25 to 39 with acute COVID-19.

This chain connects TRBV6-5 to TRBJ1-2; 8 bases align to TRBD1. The V gene end was trimmed by 2 bases and the J gene end by 4 bases; junction bases not matched to a gene: 6. The germline gives CDR1 MNHEY, CDR2 SVGAGI. This CDR3 is built from 15 residues. The CDR3 sequence: CASSYQGDRGYGYTF. The CDR3 bases are TGTGCCAGCAGTTACCAGGGCGACAGGGGCTATGGCTACACCTTC.

The V and J genes are TRBV3-1 (or the pseudogene TRBV3-2) and TRBJ2-3; TRBD2 matches at 7 bases. Trimming at V came to 8 bases and at J to 3 bases, leaving 8 bases not matched to a gene. The CDR3 is 14 residues long. CDR1 and CDR2 from the germline V gene are LGHDT and YNNKEL (reference sequence). In nucleotides, the CDR3 is TGTGCCAGCGCCCAAGCGGGGAGGACAGATACGCAGTATTTT. Its translation: CASAQAGRTDTQYF.

The rearrangement joins TRBV6-5 to TRBJ2-7; possibly TRBD1 for D (5 bases). Germline CDR1 reads MNHEY; CDR2 reads SVGAGI. V was cut by 2 bases and J by 2 bases, with 7 bases left in between. This CDR3 is built from 13 residues. The DNA for the CDR3 is TGTGCCAGCAGTTACGACAGAACCTACGAGCAGTACTTC. It is translated as CASSYDRTYEQYF.

This clone was seen a few times. This sample also contains other DNA sequences that code for the same CDR3. The rearrangement joins TRBV3-1 (or the pseudogene TRBV3-2) to TRBJ1-5; 9 nucleotides match TRBD1. V was pared by 1 base and J by 2 bases, with 0 bases of the junction left unmatched. Germline values: CDR1 LGHDT, CDR2 YNNKEL (reference sequence). The CDR3 consists of 15 residues. The CDR3 nucleotides read TGTGCCAGCAGCCAAGGGACAGGGGGCAATCAGCCCCAGCATTTT. Amino acids: CASSQGTGGNQPQHF.

The CDR3 region is CASSPFRDRRWNTEAFF. The CDR3 DNA reads TGTGCCAGCAGCCCCTTCCGGGACAGAAGGTGGAACACTGAAGCTTTCTTT. The rearrangement joins TRBV3-1 (or the pseudogene TRBV3-2) to TRBJ1-1; 7 nucleotides agree with TRBD1. After removal of 4 bases from V and 1 base from J, the junction contained 12 bases not matched to a gene. The CDR3 loop spans 17 amino acids. In germline, CDR1 is LGHDT, CDR2 YNNKEL (reference sequence).

The chain employs TRBV7-9 and TRBJ1-4, with TRBD1 matching 9 bases. The CDR3 runs to 15 residues. Per the germline V gene, CDR1 is SEHNR and CDR2 is FQNEAQ (reference sequence). J was trimmed by 5 bases and V by 2 bases; bases with no gene match: 3. The CDR3 DNA reads TGTGCCAGCAGCTTAAGACAGGGGGTAAATGAAAAACTGTTTTTT. Protein sequence: CASSLRQGVNEKLFF.

The genes are TRBV5-1 and TRBJ2-6; D unclear. The V gene's germline CDR1 is SGHRS and CDR2 YFSETQ. Trimming removed 4 bases at V and 2 bases at J, with 7 bases between. The CDR3 length is 14 residues. Written as DNA, the CDR3 is TGCGCCAGCAGCCCTTCTCCTGGGGCCAACGTCCTGACTTTC. Protein product: CASSPSPGANVLTF.

V and J are TRBV4-1 and TRBJ2-7; tentative D call: TRBD2 (5 bases). This CDR3 is 14 amino acids long. Germline V gene lookup returns CDR1 MGHRA and CDR2 YSYEKL. Between the trimmed V and J ends, which lost 4 bases and 4 bases, there was a span of 14 bases. The CDR3 loop reads CASSPWVGSYEQYF. CDR3 bases: TGCGCCAGCAGCCCCTGGGTAGGGAGTTACGAGCAGTACTTC.

This chain uses TRBV5-1 with TRBJ2-3; 10 bases fit TRBD2. Germline V lookup: CDR1 SGHRS, CDR2 YFSETQ. V was clipped by 4 bases and J by 2 bases; unmatched bases: 16. This CDR3 comprises 19 residues. DNA for the CDR3: TGCGCCAGCAGCCCGGGGGTAGCGGGGGGACATGGACCCACAGATACGCAGTATTTT. Protein product: CASSPGVAGGHGPTDTQYF.

The rearrangement uses TRBV12-3 or TRBV12-4 and TRBJ1-2, with D hard to call. The germline V and J ends were trimmed by 3 bases and 10 bases, with 12 bases remaining between them. There are 12 residues in the CDR3. In nucleotides, the CDR3 is TGTGCCAGCAGTTTCCCCCGGGGAGACTACACCTTC. It encodes CASSFPRGDYTF.

The chain carries TRBV7-9 and TRBJ1-1, with 9 bases fitting TRBD1. The ends lost 4 bases at V and 4 bases at J; junction bases unmatched: 13. This CDR3 contains 17 residues. From germline, CDR1 is SEHNR and CDR2 FQNEAQ (reference sequence). CDR3 DNA: TGTGCCAGCAGCTCCCGCTGGACAGGGGTTCGTGGCACTGAAGCTTTCTTT. It specifies CASSSRWTGVRGTEAFF.

The chain recombines TRBV6-6 with TRBJ2-7; 7 nucleotides agree with TRBD1. The CDR3 loop spans 15 amino acids. The V gene's germline CDR1 is MNHNY and CDR2 SVGAGI (reference sequence). The trim removed 1 base at V and 3 bases at J, leaving 6 bases unmatched. The CDR3, as DNA: TGTGCCAGCAGTTACTTCTGGGACAGTAGCTACGAGCAGTACTTC. It encodes CASSYFWDSSYEQYF.

This chain connects TRBV7-8 to TRBJ2-6, with 7 bases lining up with TRBD1. Germline CDR1 reads SGHVS; CDR2 reads FQNEAQ. The CDR3 extends over 19 amino acids. V lost 2 bases and J lost 4; bases outside the gene matches: 14. CDR3 region: CASSLRGQASRLGANVLTF. The CDR3 DNA reads as TGTGCCAGCAGCTTACGCGGACAGGCCTCAAGGTTGGGGGCCAACGTCCTGACTTTC.

The chain uses TRBV5-1 and TRBJ2-5; D not resolved. The germline V and J ends were trimmed by 1 base and 5 bases, with 9 bases remaining between them. Germline V gene sequence: CDR1 SGHRS, CDR2 YFSETQ. The CDR3 extends over 13 amino acids. Written as DNA, the CDR3 is TGCGCCAGCAGCTTGCAACTCGGGGAGACCCAGTACTTC. This sequence encodes CASSLQLGETQYF.

The V and J genes are TRBV12-3 or TRBV12-4 and TRBJ2-7; 7 bases agree with TRBD1. V trimming: 4 bases; J trimming: 5 bases; junction bases outside the gene matches: 5. The length of the CDR3 is 13 residues. CDR3 sequence: CASSSIQGNEQYF. The CDR3 bases are TGTGCCAGCAGTTCAATACAGGGGAACGAGCAGTACTTC.